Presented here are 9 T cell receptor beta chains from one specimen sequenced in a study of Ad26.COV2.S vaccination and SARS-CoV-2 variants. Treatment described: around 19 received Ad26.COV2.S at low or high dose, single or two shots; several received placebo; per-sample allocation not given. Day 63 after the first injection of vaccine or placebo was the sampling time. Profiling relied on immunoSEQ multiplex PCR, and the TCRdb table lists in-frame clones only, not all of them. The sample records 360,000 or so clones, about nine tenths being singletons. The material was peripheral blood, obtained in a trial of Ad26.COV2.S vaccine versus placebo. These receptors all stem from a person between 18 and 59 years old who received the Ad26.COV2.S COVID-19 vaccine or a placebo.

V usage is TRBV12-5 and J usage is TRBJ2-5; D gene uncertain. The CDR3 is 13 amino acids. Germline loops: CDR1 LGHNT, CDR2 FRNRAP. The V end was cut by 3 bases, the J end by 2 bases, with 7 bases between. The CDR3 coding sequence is TGTGCTAGTGGTTTTTCACTGCAAGAGACCCAGTACTTC. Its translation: CASGFSLQETQYF.

CDR3 sequence reads: CASSLVRSNEQFF. The CDR3 bases are TGTGCCAGCAGCTTAGTGCGGTCCAATGAGCAGTTCTTC. V and J are TRBV7-2 and TRBJ2-1; D unclear. The ends were cut back, 1 base at V and 6 bases at J, with 7 bases in the middle. CDR1 SGHTA and CDR2 FQGNSA come from the germline V gene. The CDR3 runs to 13 residues.

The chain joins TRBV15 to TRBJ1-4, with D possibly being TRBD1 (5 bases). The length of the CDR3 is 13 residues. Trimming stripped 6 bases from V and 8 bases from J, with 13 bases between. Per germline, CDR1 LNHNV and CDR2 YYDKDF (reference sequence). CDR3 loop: CATRGRAEEKLFF. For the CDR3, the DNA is TGTGCCACCAGGGGCAGGGCGGAAGAAAAACTGTTTTTT.

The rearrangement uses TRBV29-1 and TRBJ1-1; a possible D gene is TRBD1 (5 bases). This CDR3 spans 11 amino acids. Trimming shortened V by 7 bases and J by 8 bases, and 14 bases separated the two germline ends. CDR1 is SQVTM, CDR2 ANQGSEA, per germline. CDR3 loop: CSAIYRSEAFF. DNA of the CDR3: TGCAGCGCCATCTACAGGTCCGAAGCTTTCTTT. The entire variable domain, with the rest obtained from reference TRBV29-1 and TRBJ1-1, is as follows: SAVISQKPSRDICQRGTSLTIQCQVDSQVTMMFWYRQQPGQSLTLIATANQGSEATYESGFVIDKFPISRPNLTFSTLTVSNMSPEDSSIYLCSAIYRSEAFFGQGTRLTVV.

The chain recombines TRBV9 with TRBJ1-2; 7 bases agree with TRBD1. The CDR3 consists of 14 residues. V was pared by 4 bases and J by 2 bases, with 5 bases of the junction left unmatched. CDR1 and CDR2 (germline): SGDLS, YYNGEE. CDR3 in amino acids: CASSPGTVNYGYTF. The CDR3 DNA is TGTGCCAGCAGCCCAGGGACAGTAAACTATGGCTACACCTTC.

DNA for the CDR3: TGTGCCAGCAGCTCCGGGACAGGGATCGGCTACACCTTC. The encoded protein is CASSSGTGIGYTF. This chain joins TRBV6-5 and TRBJ1-2; 9 bases agree with TRBD1. The trim removed 6 bases at V and 8 bases at J, leaving 7 bases unmatched. Germline V lookup: CDR1 MNHEY, CDR2 SVGAGI. The length of the CDR3 is 13 residues.

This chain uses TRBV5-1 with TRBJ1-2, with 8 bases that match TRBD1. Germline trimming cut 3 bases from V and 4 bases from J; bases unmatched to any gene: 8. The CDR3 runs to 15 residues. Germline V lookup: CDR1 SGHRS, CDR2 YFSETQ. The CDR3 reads CASSSTAGTGYGYTF. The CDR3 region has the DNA TGCGCCAGCAGCTCCACGGCCGGGACAGGCTATGGCTACACCTTC.

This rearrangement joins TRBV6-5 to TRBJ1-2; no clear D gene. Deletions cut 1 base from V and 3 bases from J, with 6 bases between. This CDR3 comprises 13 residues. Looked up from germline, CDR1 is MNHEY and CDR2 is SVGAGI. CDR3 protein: CASSYLGYYGYTF. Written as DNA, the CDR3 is TGTGCCAGCAGTTACTTGGGGTACTATGGCTACACCTTC.

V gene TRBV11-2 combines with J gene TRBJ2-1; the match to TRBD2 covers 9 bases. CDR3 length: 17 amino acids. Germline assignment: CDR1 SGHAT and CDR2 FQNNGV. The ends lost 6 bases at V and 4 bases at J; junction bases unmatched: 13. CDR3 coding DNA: TGTGCCAGCAGACATACCGCGGGGGGGGCAAGATACAATGAGCAGTTCTTC. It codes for CASRHTAGGARYNEQFF.